This TCR beta chain was sequenced during a study of T cell repertoires in cytomegalovirus infection. In TCRdb, the reads were re-called with MiXCR into one record per CDR3 protein. Altogether some 320,000 distinct CDR3 sequences are present, 25% to 30% being singletons, with the ten largest covering 20%. Comment on this clonotype: Its specificity is not known.

Germline V gene lookup returns CDR1 SGHNT and CDR2 YENEEA. The V end was cut by 1 base, the J end by 0 bases, with 16 bases between. The CDR3 has 19 amino acids. The source of this sequence is a human donor in good health (CMV status not recorded). Some clones in this sample may be carry-over from other donors' samples. V and J are TRBV11-3 and TRBJ2-6; D may be TRBD2 (6 bases). Here the sequenced sample was cultured PBMCs, taken from culture after CMV antigen stimulation. Here the CDR3 reads CASSLGAGSVLSGANVLTF. CDR3 DNA: TGTGCCAGCAGCTTAGGGGCGGGGAGCGTGCTCTCTGGGGCCAACGTCCTGACTTTC.